The present T cell receptor beta chain was sequenced within a study of vaccination effects on CD4 cells after COVID-19. Background on the study: Participants completed two doses of the BNT162b2 or mRNA-1273 vaccine. Overall study results and limits: Just 1 of 255 vaccine-induced clones in healthy recipients was cross-reactive.

Remarks on this clone: As yet, its antigen is unknown.

Germline-derived CDR1 and CDR2 are SNHLY and FYNNEI. V lost 7 bases, J lost 3 bases, and 15 bases lay in between. CDR3 length: 14 residues. Assay used: immunoSEQ multiplex PCR; TCRdb lists only in-frame clones, some missing. Of tens of thousands of clones in the sample, roughly four fifths are singletons; the top ten hold about 1.7%. ViraFEST assay sequencing came after antigen-specific CD4+ T cells were expanded with viral peptide pools. Following a roughly eleven-day culture, CD4+ T cells were purified. Nobody among the vaccine recipients had prior SARS-CoV-2 infection (nucleocapsid antibodies were negative).

The sequence was obtained from a human donor who received a COVID-19 vaccine. Sequenced material: CD4+ T cells from PBMCs cultured with HCoV-229E spike peptides, taken before COVID-19 vaccination. The V and J genes are TRBV2 and TRBJ2-5; D uncertain. The CDR3 sequence is CASKGLAPKETQYF. As DNA, the CDR3 is TGTGCCAGCAAAGGCCTGGCACCTAAAGAGACCCAGTACTTC.